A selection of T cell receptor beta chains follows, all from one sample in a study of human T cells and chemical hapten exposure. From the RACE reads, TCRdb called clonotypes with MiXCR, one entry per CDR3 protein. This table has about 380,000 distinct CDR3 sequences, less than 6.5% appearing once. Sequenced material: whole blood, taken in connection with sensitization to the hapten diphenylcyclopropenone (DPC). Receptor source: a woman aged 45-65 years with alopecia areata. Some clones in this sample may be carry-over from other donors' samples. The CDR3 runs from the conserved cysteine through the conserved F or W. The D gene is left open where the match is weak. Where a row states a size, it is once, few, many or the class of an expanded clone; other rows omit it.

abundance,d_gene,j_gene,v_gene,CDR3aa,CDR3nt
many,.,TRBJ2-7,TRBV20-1,CSATRDMEIGQYF,TGCAGTGCTACCCGGGACATGGAGATTGGGCAGTACTTC
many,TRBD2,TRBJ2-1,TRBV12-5,CASAPSGSFNEQFF,TGTGCTAGTGCCCCTAGCGGGAGTTTCAATGAGCAGTTCTTC
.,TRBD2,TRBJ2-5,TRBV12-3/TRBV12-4,CASSILALAGGPGDPETQYF,TGTGCCAGCAGCATCCTCGCACTAGCGGGGGGGCCGGGCGACCCGGAGACCCAGTACTTC
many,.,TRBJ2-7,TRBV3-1,CASSQEVEQYF,TGTGCCAGCAGCCAAGAGGTCGAGCAGTACTTC
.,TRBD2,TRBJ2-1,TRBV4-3,CASSQDGGLALNNEQFF,TGCGCCAGCAGCCAAGATGGGGGACTAGCGCTAAACAATGAGCAGTTCTTC
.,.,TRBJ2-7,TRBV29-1,CSVAPRGGSYEQYF,TGCAGCGTTGCCCCCAGGGGGGGCTCCTACGAGCAGTACTTC
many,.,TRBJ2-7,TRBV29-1,CSVGTAEQYF,TGCAGCGTTGGAACTGCAGAGCAGTACTTC
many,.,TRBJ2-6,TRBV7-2,CASSYPFGGANVLTF,TGTGCCAGCAGCTACCCCTTCGGAGGGGCCAACGTCCTGACTTTC
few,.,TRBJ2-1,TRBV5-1,CASSLGSVGRQSNEQFF,TGCGCCAGCAGCTTGGGGAGCGTTGGTCGTCAGTCCAATGAGCAGTTCTTC
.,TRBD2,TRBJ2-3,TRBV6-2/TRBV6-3,CASSGTSGRAVTDTQYF,TGTGCCAGCAGCGGGACTAGCGGGAGGGCCGTGACAGATACGCAGTATTTT
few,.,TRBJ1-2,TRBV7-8,CASHRGTGNYGYTF,TGTGCCAGCCACCGGGGCACGGGCAACTATGGCTACACCTTC
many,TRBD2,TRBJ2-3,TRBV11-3,CASSPGLAITDTQYF,TGTGCCAGCAGCCCCGGACTAGCTATCACAGATACGCAGTATTTT
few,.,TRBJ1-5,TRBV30,CAWSVDSNQPQHF,TGTGCCTGGAGTGTAGACAGTAATCAGCCCCAGCATTTT
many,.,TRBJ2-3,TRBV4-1,CASSQESSLGNTQYF,TGCGCCAGCAGCCAAGAATCCTCCCTGGGTAATACGCAGTATTTT
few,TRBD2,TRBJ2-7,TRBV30,CAWSVAGGSYEQYF,TGTGCCTGGAGTGTTGCGGGAGGGAGTTACGAGCAGTACTTC
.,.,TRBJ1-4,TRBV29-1,CSPNGSGEKLFF,TGCAGCCCTAACGGTTCTGGTGAAAAACTGTTTTTT
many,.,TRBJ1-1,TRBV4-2,CASSQELGAMGTEAFF,TGTGCCAGCAGCCAAGAATTAGGTGCGATGGGCACTGAAGCTTTCTTT
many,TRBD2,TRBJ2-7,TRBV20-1,CSAIRRLADNEQYF,TGCAGTGCCATCCGTCGGCTAGCGGACAACGAGCAGTACTTC
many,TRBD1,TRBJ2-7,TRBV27,CASSFGTGRYEQYF,TGTGCCAGCAGTTTTGGGACAGGGAGGTACGAGCAGTACTTC
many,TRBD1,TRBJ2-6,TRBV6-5,CASSHSAGQGASGANVLTF,TGTGCCAGCAGTCACTCTGCCGGACAGGGGGCGTCTGGGGCCAACGTCCTGACTTTC
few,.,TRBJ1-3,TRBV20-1,CSAPQGFGNTIYF,TGCAGTGCGCCACAGGGATTCGGAAACACCATATATTTT
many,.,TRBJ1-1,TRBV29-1,CSVASTYARDTEAFF,TGCAGCGTGGCCTCCACTTACGCGCGGGACACTGAAGCTTTCTTT
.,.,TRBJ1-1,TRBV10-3,CAIRGGNTEAFF,TGTGCCATCCGGGGTGGGAACACTGAAGCTTTCTTT
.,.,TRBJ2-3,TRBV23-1,CASSQSRQLADTQYF,TGCGCCAGCAGTCAATCCCGCCAATTGGCAGATACGCAGTATTTT
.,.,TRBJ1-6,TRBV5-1,CASSLTFLGSPLHF,TGCGCCAGCAGCTTGACGTTCCTCGGGTCACCCCTCCACTTT
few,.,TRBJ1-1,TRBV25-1,CASQQGMNTEAFF,TGTGCCAGCCAACAGGGCATGAACACTGAAGCTTTCTTT
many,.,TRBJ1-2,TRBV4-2,CASSQDRYGYTF,TGTGCCAGCAGCCAAGATAGGTATGGCTACACCTTC